This T cell receptor beta chain comes out of a study of Graves' ophthalmopathy and Graves' hyperthyroidism. Scientists amplified the TCR beta CDR3 regions from RNA transcripts. An initial RT-PCR round employing HTBI primers preceded a second-round multiplex PCR. TCRdb passed the multiplex PCR reads through MiXCR, listing each CDR3 protein once. The sample includes about 400,000 distinct CDR3 sequences, 15% of them seen just once. With 4 bases clipped from V and 7 bases from J, the junction kept 5 bases outside the gene matches. Looked up from germline, CDR1 is SQVTM and CDR2 is ANQGSEA. This CDR3 spans 12 amino acids. Someone took the PBMCs out of about 10 ml of fresh peripheral blood. This clonotype was found a few times.

The source is a woman aged 18-29 years with stable Graves' hyperthyroidism. Sequenced: peripheral blood. The gene calls are TRBV29-1 and TRBJ1-1; TRBD1 matches 8 bases. The CDR3 loop is CSVGGQGDEAFF. The CDR3 nucleotides read TGCAGCGTTGGCGGACAGGGAGATGAAGCTTTCTTT.